This T cell receptor (beta chain) was sequenced for a study of blood T cell repertoires in COVID-19. Study-wide context: Some COVID-19 samples were acute and others convalescent; all came from the United States, Italy and Spain. T cells, B-cell-depleted T cells, or PBMCs provided the cDNA or gDNA that served as material.

This CDR3 contains 15 residues. The germline CDR1 and CDR2 sequences are SGHTA and FQGNSA. V lost 8 bases to trimming and J lost 4 bases, with 15 bases between them. In the original workflow: Reference gene primer amplification gave estimated nucleated cell counts. TCRdb keeps only in-frame clones here, not all; method: immunoSEQ multiplex PCR. That table is the source of V, J and clone size, and D and trimming were worked out from the DNA. The table lists 200,000 to 300,000 clones, more than 65% of them singletons. Only a few counts were recorded for this clone. The specimen was peripheral blood. The sequence was obtained from a man in his forties who had recovered from COVID-19. This chain connects TRBV7-2 to TRBJ2-6; no clear D. CDR3 amino acids: CASGQWNSGANVLTF. CDR3 nucleotide sequence: TGTGCCAGCGGGCAATGGAACTCGGGGGCCAACGTCCTGACTTTC.